This T cell receptor (beta chain) was obtained from a study of blood T cell repertoires in COVID-19. In the original workflow: For nucleated cells, counts were estimated from reference gene primer amplification. This table comes from immunoSEQ multiplex PCR, and its TCRdb copy is limited to in-frame clones, with some not included. V, J and clone size reflect that table, while D and trimming were determined from the DNA. Of 150,000 to 200,000 clones in the sample, about 89% were seen once. Between the trimmed V and J ends, which lost 0 bases and 10 bases, there was a span of 21 bases. The CDR3 loop spans 16 amino acids. CDR1 and CDR2 from the germline V gene are MGHRA and YSYEKL.

This sequence was found in a man in his forties with active or convalescent COVID-19. Specimen: peripheral blood. The chain carries TRBV4-1 and TRBJ1-1; the D gene is possibly TRBD1 (5 bases). CDR3: CASSQDATATGWGAFF. CDR3 bases: TGCGCCAGCAGCCAAGATGCGACAGCGACTGGGTGGGGAGCTTTCTTT.